This T cell receptor (beta chain) was captured in a study of OX40 agonist ivuxolimab in advanced cancers. Looking at the study overall: While on treatment, patients had intravenous ivuxolimab at 0.01 to 10 mg/kg every 2 weeks. Patients enrolled in dose escalation were diagnosed with hepatocellular carcinoma, melanoma, renal cell or head and neck cancer. General study results and limits: Blood T cells, both CD4+ and CD8+, expanded clonally by week 6 at 0.1 to 3.0 mg/kg.

V was cut by 6 bases and J by 3 bases, with 10 bases left in between. Germline lookup yields CDR1 MDHEN and CDR2 SYDVKM. This CDR3 has 13 residues. At cycle 4 day 1, cycle 7 day 1, and baseline, blood was sampled. In regard to this clone: Its specificity is unknown.

Profiled with immunoSEQ multiplex PCR; TCRdb holds only in-frame clones, not every one. The table includes 85,000 to 100,000 clones, roughly 84% detected once. The sequence derives from an adult with an advanced solid tumor such as melanoma, head and neck, liver or kidney cancer. The chain employs TRBV28 and TRBJ2-3; no reliable D call. Sequencing used CD4+ or CD8+ T cells sorted from blood, obtained in a trial of the OX40 agonist ivuxolimab. CDR3 residues: CASRGRRTDTQYF. For the CDR3, the DNA is TGTGCCAGCAGGGGCCGCAGGACAGATACGCAGTATTTT.